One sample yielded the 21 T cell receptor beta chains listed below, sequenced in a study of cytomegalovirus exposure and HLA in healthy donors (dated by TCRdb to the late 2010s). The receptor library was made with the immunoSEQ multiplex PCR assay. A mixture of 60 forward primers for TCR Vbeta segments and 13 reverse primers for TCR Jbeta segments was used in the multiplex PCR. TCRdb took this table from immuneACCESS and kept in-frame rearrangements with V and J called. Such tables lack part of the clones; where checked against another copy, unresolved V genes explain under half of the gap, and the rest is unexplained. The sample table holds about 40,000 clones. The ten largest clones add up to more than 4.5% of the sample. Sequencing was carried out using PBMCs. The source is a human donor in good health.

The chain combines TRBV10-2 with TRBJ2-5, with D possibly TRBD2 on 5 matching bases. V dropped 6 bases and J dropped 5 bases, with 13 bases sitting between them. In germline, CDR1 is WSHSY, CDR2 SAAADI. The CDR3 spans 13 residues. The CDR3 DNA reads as TGCGCCAGCAGATCTGAATGGGAGGAGACCCAGTACTTC. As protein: CASRSEWEETQYF.

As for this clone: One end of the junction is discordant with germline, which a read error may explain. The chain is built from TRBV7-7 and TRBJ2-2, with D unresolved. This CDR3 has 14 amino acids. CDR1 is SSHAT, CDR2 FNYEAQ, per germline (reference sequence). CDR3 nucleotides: TGTGCTAGCAGCCACGCCCCGGAGACCGGGGAGCTGTTTTTT. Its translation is CASSHAPETGELFF.

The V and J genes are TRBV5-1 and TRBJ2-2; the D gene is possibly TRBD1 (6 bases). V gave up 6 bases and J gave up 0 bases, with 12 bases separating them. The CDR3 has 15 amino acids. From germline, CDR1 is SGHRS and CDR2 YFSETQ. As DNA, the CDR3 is TGCGCCAGCACCGGGACACACACGAACACCGGGGAGCTGTTTTTT. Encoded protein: CASTGTHTNTGELFF.

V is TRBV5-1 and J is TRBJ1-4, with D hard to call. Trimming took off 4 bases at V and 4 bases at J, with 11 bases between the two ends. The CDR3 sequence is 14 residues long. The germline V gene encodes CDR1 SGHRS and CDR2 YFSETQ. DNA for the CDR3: TGCGCCAGCAGCCCGGTAGAGTTTAATGAAAAACTGTTTTTT. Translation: CASSPVEFNEKLFF. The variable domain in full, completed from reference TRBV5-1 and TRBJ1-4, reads KAGVTQTPRYLIKTRGQQVTLSCSPISGHRSVSWYQQTPGQGLQFLFEYFSETQRNKGNFPGRFSGRQFSNSRSEMNVSTLELGDSALYLCASSPVEFNEKLFFGSGTQLSVL.

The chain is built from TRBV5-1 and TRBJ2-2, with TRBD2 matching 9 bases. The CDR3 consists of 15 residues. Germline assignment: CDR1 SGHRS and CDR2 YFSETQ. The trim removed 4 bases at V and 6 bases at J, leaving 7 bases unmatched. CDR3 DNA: TGCGCCAGCAGCGCATTAGCGGGGGCGGCCGGGGAGCTGTTTTTT. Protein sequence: CASSALAGAAGELFF.

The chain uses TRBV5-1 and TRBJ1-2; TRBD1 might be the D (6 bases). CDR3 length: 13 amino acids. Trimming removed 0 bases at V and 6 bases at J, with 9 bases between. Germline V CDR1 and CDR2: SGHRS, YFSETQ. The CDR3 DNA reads TGCGCCAGCAGCTTGGACAGGGCTAATGGCTACACCTTC. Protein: CASSLDRANGYTF.

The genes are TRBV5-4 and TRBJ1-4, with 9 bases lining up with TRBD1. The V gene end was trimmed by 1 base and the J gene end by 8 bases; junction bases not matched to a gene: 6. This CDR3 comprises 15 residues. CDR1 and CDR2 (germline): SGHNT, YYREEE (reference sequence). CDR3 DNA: TGTGCCAGCAGCTTGTCGGGACAGGGCAGAGAAAAACTGTTTTTT. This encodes CASSLSGQGREKLFF.

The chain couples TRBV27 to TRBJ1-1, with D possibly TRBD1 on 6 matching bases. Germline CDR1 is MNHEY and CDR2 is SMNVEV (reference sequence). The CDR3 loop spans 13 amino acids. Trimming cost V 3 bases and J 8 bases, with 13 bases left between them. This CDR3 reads CASSFGQGLEAFF. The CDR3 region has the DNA TGTGCCAGCAGTTTTGGGCAGGGGCTAGAAGCTTTCTTT.

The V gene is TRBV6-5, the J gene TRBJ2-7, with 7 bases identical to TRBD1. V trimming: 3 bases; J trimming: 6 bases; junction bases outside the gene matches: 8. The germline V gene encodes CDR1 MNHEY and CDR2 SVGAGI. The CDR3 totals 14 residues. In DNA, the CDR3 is TGTGCCAGCAGTTATGAGGGGGCGCTTTCCGAGCAGTACTTC. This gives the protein CASSYEGALSEQYF.

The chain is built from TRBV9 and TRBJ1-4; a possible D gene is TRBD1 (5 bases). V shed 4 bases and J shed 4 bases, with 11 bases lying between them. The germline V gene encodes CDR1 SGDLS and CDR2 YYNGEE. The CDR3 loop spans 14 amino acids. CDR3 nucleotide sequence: TGTGCCAGCAGCCGACAGTATCATAATGAAAAACTGTTTTTT. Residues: CASSRQYHNEKLFF.

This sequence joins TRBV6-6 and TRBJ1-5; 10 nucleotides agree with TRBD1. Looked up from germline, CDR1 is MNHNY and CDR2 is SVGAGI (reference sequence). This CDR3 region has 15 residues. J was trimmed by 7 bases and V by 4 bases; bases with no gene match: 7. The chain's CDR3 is CASSSLDRGQQPQHF. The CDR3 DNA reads TGTGCCAGCAGTTCCCTTGACAGGGGGCAACAGCCCCAGCATTTT.

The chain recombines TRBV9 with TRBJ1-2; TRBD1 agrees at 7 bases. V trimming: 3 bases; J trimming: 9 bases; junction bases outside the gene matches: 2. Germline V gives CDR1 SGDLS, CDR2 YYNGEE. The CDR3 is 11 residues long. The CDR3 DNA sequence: TGTGCCAGCAGCGACAGGGGTAGCTACACCTTC. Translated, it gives CASSDRGSYTF.

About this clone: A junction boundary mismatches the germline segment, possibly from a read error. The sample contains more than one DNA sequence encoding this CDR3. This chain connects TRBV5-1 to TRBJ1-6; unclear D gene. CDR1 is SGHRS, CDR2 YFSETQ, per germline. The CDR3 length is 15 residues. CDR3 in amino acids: CASSLEEAWNSPLHF. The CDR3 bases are TGCGCCAGCAGCTTGGAGGAGGCATGGAATTCACCCCTACACTTT.

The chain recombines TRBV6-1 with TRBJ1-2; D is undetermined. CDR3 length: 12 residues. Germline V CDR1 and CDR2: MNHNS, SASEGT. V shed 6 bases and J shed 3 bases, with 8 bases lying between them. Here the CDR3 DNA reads TGTGCCAGCAGCGTCCGGGACTATGGCTACACCTTC. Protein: CASSVRDYGYTF.

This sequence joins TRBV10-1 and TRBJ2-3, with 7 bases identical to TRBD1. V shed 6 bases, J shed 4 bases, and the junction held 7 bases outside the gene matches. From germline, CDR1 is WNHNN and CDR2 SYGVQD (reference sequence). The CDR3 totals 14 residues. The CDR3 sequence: CASSPGQFADTQYF. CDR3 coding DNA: TGCGCCAGCAGCCCGGGACAGTTTGCAGATACGCAGTATTTT.

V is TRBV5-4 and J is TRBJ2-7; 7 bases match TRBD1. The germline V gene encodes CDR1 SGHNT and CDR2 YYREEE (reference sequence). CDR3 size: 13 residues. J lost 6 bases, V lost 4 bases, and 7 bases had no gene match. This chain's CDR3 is CASSRDRVREQYF. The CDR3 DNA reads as TGTGCCAGCAGCCGCGACAGGGTCCGCGAGCAGTACTTC.

CDR3 region: CASSLGTNYEQYF. The CDR3 DNA is TGTGCCAGCAGCTTAGGGACAAACTACGAGCAGTACTTC. The V call is TRBV7-9, the J call TRBJ2-7; D may be TRBD1 (5 bases). Trimming cost V 1 base and J 3 bases, with 7 bases left between them. The CDR3 consists of 13 residues. Germline V gene lookup returns CDR1 SEHNR and CDR2 FQNEAQ (reference sequence).

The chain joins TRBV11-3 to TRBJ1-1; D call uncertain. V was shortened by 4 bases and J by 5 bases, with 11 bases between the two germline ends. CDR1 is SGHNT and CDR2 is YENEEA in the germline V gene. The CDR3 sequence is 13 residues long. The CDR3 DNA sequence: TGTGCCAGCAGCTCCAACCGAGGGACTGAAGCTTTCTTT. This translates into CASSSNRGTEAFF.

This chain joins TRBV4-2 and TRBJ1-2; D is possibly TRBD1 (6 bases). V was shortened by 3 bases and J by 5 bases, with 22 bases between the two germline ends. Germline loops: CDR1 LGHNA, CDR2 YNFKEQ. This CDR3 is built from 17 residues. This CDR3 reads CASSQIFVGGAVYGYTF. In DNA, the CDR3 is TGTGCCAGCAGCCAGATATTTGTAGGGGGGGCGGTTTATGGCTACACCTTC.

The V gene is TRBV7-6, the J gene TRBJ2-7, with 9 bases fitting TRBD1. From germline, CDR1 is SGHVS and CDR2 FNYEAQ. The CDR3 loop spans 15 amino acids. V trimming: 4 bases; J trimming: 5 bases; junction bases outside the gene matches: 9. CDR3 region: CASSSRDRVNNEQYF. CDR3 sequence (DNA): TGTGCCAGCAGCTCCCGGGACAGGGTAAACAACGAGCAGTACTTC.

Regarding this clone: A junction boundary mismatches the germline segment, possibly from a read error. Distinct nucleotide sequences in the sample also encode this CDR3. Here the CDR3 DNA reads TGTGCCTGGACCTCCTCTCGCACCGGGGAACTGTTTTTT. Translated: CAWTSSRTGELFF. V gene TRBV30 combines with J gene TRBJ2-2; D might be TRBD2 (5 bases). Germline V lookup: CDR1 GTSNPN, CDR2 SVGIG (reference sequence). This CDR3 has 13 amino acids.